This T cell receptor (beta chain) came from a study of beta chain features in type 1 diabetes (dated by TCRdb to between 2017 and 2018). Turning to the overall study: Patients and healthy donors did not differ in mean age, gender distribution, total cell number or subset yield. In the study, TCRB repertoires of sorted circulating CD4+ T cell subsets from recently diagnosed type 1 diabetes patients were compared with those of matched healthy donors. Across all samples, about 110 million sorted cells were examined, and cell number per subset correlated strongly with RNA yield. Naive and central memory subsets were obtained from all 30 or so donors, but regulatory and stem cell-like memory subsets were isolated from only 8 patients and roughly eight healthy donors. The investigation overall reported the following: Fewer insertions and more nucleotide deletions at VDJ recombination sites were observed in patients with type 1 diabetes, implying thymic rearrangement abnormalities. The naive, central memory and regulatory TCRB repertoires appeared to resemble one another more closely among patients than among healthy donors. Because small numbers of individuals were included in the HLA sub-analyses, any influence of HLA type on TCRB rearrangement was left unresolved. A moderate but significant shortening of TCRB CDR3 length was observed in type 1 diabetes patients in all four CD4+ subsets. PCR might favor shorter templates, but patient and control samples were amplified and corrected together, so any skew would affect both groups equally. Because cDNA rather than genomic DNA was sequenced, highly expressing activated cells could have been over-represented, although no difference in activation and CD3 levels was found between groups.

A single peripheral blood draw of about 120 mL on average was collected from each donor into heparinised tubes. A BD FACSAria II was used to sort naive, central memory, regulatory and stem cell-like memory CD4+ T cells with a panel that included CD45RO, CCR7, CD25, CD127, CD95 and CD27. Every sorted population had a purity above 95%. PBMCs were separated immediately by Lymphoprep density gradient centrifugation and were stained directly, without being cultured. So that batch effects would be minimized, each experiment stained and sorted samples in pairs, pairing one healthy donor with one patient. The entire amount of isolated RNA was reverse transcribed using the High Capacity cDNA Reverse Transcription Kit, so the sequenced TCRB transcripts were expressed ones. Naive, central memory and regulatory T cell samples underwent deep immunoSEQ sequencing, averaging about 3.57 million total reads per sample. Sorted cells were lysed in RLT buffer, and RNA was extracted using DNase-treated RNeasy Micro or Mini kits according to cell number. Each cell subset was processed separately to prevent cross-contamination, with patient and healthy donor samples processed together. TCRB sequences were amplified from cDNA with the immunoSEQ multiplex PCR, producing 87-bp fragments spanning the CDR3 region. Sequencing of the amplicons was done on the Illumina HiSeq platform. Per the authors' processing: PCR bias was corrected computationally using synthetic template baselines, and reads within Hamming distance 2 were collapsed, with unmergeable singletons discarded. By aligning reads against IMGT, V, D and J genes, CDR3 length, and insertions or deletions at six rearrangement sites were assigned. Within each subset, clonotype counts were normalized to sorted cell number, and only after that were true diversity and Gini coefficients computed with the tcR R package. Repertoire sharing was quantified using the overlap coefficient calculated on TCRB nucleotide sequences. TCRdb took over this immuneACCESS table, retaining in-frame rearrangements with V and J assigned. Such tables are incomplete; in checked studies, under half of the missing clones stem from an unresolved V gene, and the remainder is unexplained. V and J calls plus clone size are reproduced from that table; the DNA served to infer D and trimming. For this sample there are 95,000 to 110,000 clones; 25% to 35% appear just once. The ten largest clonotypes hold more than 0.45% of the sample.

Concerning this clone: The antigen it recognizes is unknown. Base quality data are lacking; no much larger clone is found one base away.

The germline V gene supplies CDR1 SGHRS and CDR2 YFSETQ. The germline V and J ends show losses of 4 bases and 2 bases respectively, and no gene match explains 17 bases of the junction. The CDR3 holds 21 amino acids from the cysteine to the phenylalanine. Solely the CDR3 DNA is kept, with 63 bases framed from the first base. The sample comprised central memory CD4+ T cells from blood. Rearrangement joined TRBV5-1 to TRBJ2-5, with TRBD2 matching 16 junction bases. The sequence came from a woman in her late teens or twenties with type 1 diabetes. The DNA reads as follows: TGCGCCAGCAGCCGCCGTCCCGGGACTAGCGGGAGGGCCGTAGGGCAAGAGACCCAGTACTTC. Its protein reads: CASSRRPGTSGRAVGQETQYF.